This T cell receptor (beta chain) is from a study of blood T cell repertoires in COVID-19. Study at large: Sources were T cells, B-cell-depleted T cells, or PBMCs; the material itself was cDNA or gDNA.

Methods used by the authors: Reference gene primer amplification in the assay estimated nucleated cell counts. Data came from immunoSEQ multiplex PCR; TCRdb stores just in-frame clones and leaves some out. V and J calls and clone size are as listed in that table; D and trimming were resolved from the DNA. This table has some 250,000 clones, about 91% appearing once. The CDR3 has 15 residues. V was clipped by 2 bases and J by 7 bases; unmatched bases: 9. CDR1 and CDR2 from the germline V gene are KGHSH and LQKENI. Allocation to cohorts depended on clinical history reported by the participants. The receptor comes from a human donor in a cohort exposed to, infected with or recovered from COVID-19 (not recorded which). The donor label of this sample is uncertain. Sequencing was done on a sample of PBMCs or T cells enriched from blood (not recorded which). The chain recombines TRBV18 with TRBJ2-7; 9 bases line up with TRBD1. The CDR3 DNA follows: TGTGCCAGCTCACCAGGACCCGGGACAGGGCGTGAGCAGTACTTC. This translates into CASSPGPGTGREQYF.